Listed below are T cell receptor beta chains from one sample, sequenced in a study of early T cells in non-severe SARS-CoV-2 infection. In TCRdb, the 5' RACE reads were re-called with MiXCR into one record per CDR3 protein. The table records tens of thousands of distinct CDR3 sequences, 11% of them present only once. Specimen: whole blood, collected at baseline. The receptor set was obtained from an adult who was a healthcare worker with PCR-confirmed SARS-CoV-2 infection or an uninfected control (not recorded which). Each CDR3 is given with its conserved first and last residue. The D gene is left open where the match is weak. Rows may omit the clone size; those that give it use once, few, many or a size class.

clone size,D gene,V gene,J gene,CDR3 DNA,CDR3 protein
.,.,TRBV2,TRBJ2-2,TGTGCCAGCAGTGAGTCCGGGGAGCTGTTTTTT,CASSESGELFF
.,.,TRBV7-2,TRBJ2-3,TGTGCCAGCAGCTTATCCCTAGCTAGCACAGATACGCAGTATTTT,CASSLSLASTDTQYF
.,TRBD1,TRBV29-1,TRBJ1-2,TGCAGCGTCGTCAGGGGGAAGGGCTACACCTTC,CSVVRGKGYTF
.,.,TRBV12-3/TRBV12-4,TRBJ2-3,TGTGCCAGCAGCAGGGATTCCGAGGGCAGCACAGATACGCAGTATTTT,CASSRDSEGSTDTQYF
.,.,TRBV29-1,TRBJ2-3,TGCAGCGTTGAGGGGGGGCAGGCCCTCAAGAAGTATTTT,CSVEGGQALKKYF
many,.,TRBV10-2,TRBJ2-7,TGCGCCAGCCGTGACTCAGGTTCCTACGAGCAGTACTTC,CASRDSGSYEQYF
.,.,TRBV3-1,TRBJ2-2,TGTGCCAGCAGCCAAGGCCTACAGGGCTACACCGGGGAGCTGTTTTTT,CASSQGLQGYTGELFF
few,TRBD2,TRBV29-1,TRBJ2-5,TGCAGCGCGCGGCGGGGGAAAGAGACCCAGTACTTC,CSARRGKETQYF
.,.,TRBV27,TRBJ1-1,TGTGCCAGCAGTCCCATAGCGTATGGTGCGAACACTGAAGCTTTCTTT,CASSPIAYGANTEAFF
few,.,TRBV12-5,TRBJ2-6,TGTGCTAGTTCGGACTCTGGGGCCAACGTCCTGACTTTC,CASSDSGANVLTF
few,.,TRBV12-3/TRBV12-4,TRBJ1-2,TGTGCCAGCAGTCCGAATACGGGCTATGGCTACACCTTC,CASSPNTGYGYTF
.,.,TRBV12-5,TRBJ1-1,TGTGCTAGTGGTTTGGGACAGAACACTGAAGCTTTCTTT,CASGLGQNTEAFF
.,.,TRBV10-3,TRBJ1-5,TGTGCCATCAGTGAGCCCAATCAGCCCCAGCATTTT,CAISEPNQPQHF
many,.,TRBV12-3/TRBV12-4,TRBJ1-4,TGTGCCAGCAGTCGGGGGTCGACTAATGAAAAACTGTTTTTT,CASSRGSTNEKLFF
.,.,TRBV20-1,TRBJ1-1,TGCAGTGCTCAGAGGGGGGACACTGAAGCTTTCTTT,CSAQRGDTEAFF
few,.,TRBV12-3/TRBV12-4,TRBJ2-3,TGTGCCAGCAGTCCAGGAGGGGAATTAGATACGCAGTATTTT,CASSPGGELDTQYF
few,TRBD1,TRBV9,TRBJ1-3,TGTGCCAGCAGCCCCGGGGCAGGGGGACTCTCTGGAAACACCATATATTTT,CASSPGAGGLSGNTIYF
few,.,TRBV28,TRBJ2-3,TGTGCCAGCAGTTTAAGGGGCCCGAAGGGAGATACGCAGTATTTT,CASSLRGPKGDTQYF
few,.,TRBV6-6,TRBJ1-3,TGTGCCAGCAGTTACCCCGTCTCTGGAAACACCATATATTTT,CASSYPVSGNTIYF
few,.,TRBV29-1,TRBJ1-1,TGCAGCGTCCCACAGATCTCAAGAACTGAAGCTTTCTTT,CSVPQISRTEAFF
many,TRBD1,TRBV11-1,TRBJ2-7,TGTGCCAGCAGCTTAAAAGGGGGCGGTGAGCAGTACTTC,CASSLKGGGEQYF
.,.,TRBV19,TRBJ2-3,TGTGCCAGTAGTATTGGGTCCAACCCAGATACGCAGTATTTT,CASSIGSNPDTQYF
few,.,TRBV2,TRBJ1-2,TGTGCCAGCACTCCCCGAGGGGTTGCCTATGGCTACACCTTC,CASTPRGVAYGYTF
many,.,TRBV20-1,TRBJ1-1,TGCAGTGTTCCGGAAAGGGAGAACACTGAAGCTTTCTTT,CSVPERENTEAFF
many,.,TRBV2,TRBJ2-7,TGTGCCAGCAGTGTTGACAGGCGGTACGAGCAGTACTTC,CASSVDRRYEQYF
.,TRBD1,TRBV3-1,TRBJ2-7,TGTGCCAGCAGCCAAGCCCCCGGGACAGGGGTTGTGGACGAGCAGTACTTC,CASSQAPGTGVVDEQYF
.,TRBD1,TRBV18,TRBJ1-4,TGTGCCAGCTCACCACCGGACAGGGAGTGGGGACTGTTTTTT,CASSPPDREWGLFF
few,TRBD1,TRBV11-2,TRBJ1-1,TGTGCCAGCAGCTTAAAGTCGGTCGACAGGGTGTTATTAGGTGAAGCTTTCTTT,CASSLKSVDRVLLGEAFF
.,.,TRBV3-1,TRBJ2-5,TGTGCCAGCAGCTCAGAGACCCAGTACTTC,CASSSETQYF
many,.,TRBV29-1,TRBJ1-4,TGCAGCGTTGAGAGGGATGAAAAACTGTTTTTT,CSVERDEKLFF
few,.,TRBV4-2,TRBJ2-7,TGTGCCAGCAGCCAAGTTTTTGAGGGTGGAGAGCAGTACTTC,CASSQVFEGGEQYF
many,.,TRBV11-2,TRBJ1-2,TGTGCCAGCAGCAAGACAGGAAACTATGGCTACACCTTC,CASSKTGNYGYTF